This entry lists 18 T cell receptor beta chains sequenced from one sample in a study of T cells after yellow fever vaccination. From the 5' RACE reads, TCRdb called clonotypes with MiXCR, one entry per CDR3 protein. The profile shows around 400,000 distinct CDR3 sequences, around a tenth of them singletons. This specimen was PBMCs, taken on the day of the first yellow fever vaccination. The source is a young man who received the YFV17D yellow fever vaccine.

This chain uses TRBV5-1 with TRBJ2-1; 9 bases match TRBD1. Germline values: CDR1 SGHRS, CDR2 YFSETQ. The V and J ends lost 2 bases and 5 bases, in that order; junction bases with no gene match: 5. The CDR3 length is 15 residues. CDR3 bases: TGCGCCAGCAGCTTATCCGGGACAGGGAACAATGAGCAGTTCTTC. The encoded protein is CASSLSGTGNNEQFF.

The rearrangement joins TRBV7-9 to TRBJ2-7; TRBD1 matches at 7 bases. Germline CDR1 reads SEHNR; CDR2 reads FQNEAQ (reference sequence). With 1 base clipped from V and 2 bases from J, the junction kept 5 bases outside the gene matches. CDR3 length equals 15 residues. The CDR3 nucleotides are TGTGCCAGCAGCTTAGTGCAGGGGGAAACCTACGAGCAGTACTTC. Translation: CASSLVQGETYEQYF.

This clonotype was counted at least ten times. The chain recombines TRBV7-2 with TRBJ2-3, with D uncertain. The germline V gene encodes CDR1 SGHTA and CDR2 FQGNSA. V gave up 6 bases and J gave up 4 bases, with 8 bases separating them. This CDR3 comprises 12 residues. The CDR3 spells CASRIQADTQYF. For the CDR3, the DNA is TGTGCCAGCAGGATCCAGGCAGATACGCAGTATTTT.

The chain employs TRBV12-3 or TRBV12-4 and TRBJ2-6, with D unclear. The CDR3 is 15 residues long. V lost 6 bases to trimming and J lost 0 bases, with 9 bases between them. The CDR3 DNA is TGTGCCAGCAGACTTTGGAACTCTGGGGCCAACGTCCTGACTTTC. Translating gives CASRLWNSGANVLTF.

This clonotype was observed a few times. CDR3 nucleotide sequence: TGTGCCAGCAGCCACCGGGGCCAAGAGACCCAGTACTTC. Translated, it gives CASSHRGQETQYF. V gene TRBV5-4 combines with J gene TRBJ2-5, with TRBD2 as a possible D gene (5 bases). V lost 4 bases and J lost 1, with 8 bases in between. The V gene's germline CDR1 is SGHNT and CDR2 YYREEE (reference sequence). This CDR3 has 13 residues.

V gene TRBV7-2 combines with J gene TRBJ2-7, with D tentatively TRBD2 (5 bases). The CDR3 has 15 amino acids. Deletions cut 2 bases from V and 5 bases from J, with 16 bases between. Germline CDR1 and CDR2: SGHTA and FQGNSA. The CDR3 here is CASSLTQRWIDEQYF. CDR3 coding DNA: TGTGCCAGCAGCTTAACACAGCGGTGGATCGACGAGCAGTACTTC. Combining the CDR3 with reference TRBV7-2 and TRBJ2-7 gives the whole variable domain GAGVSQSPSNKVTEKGKDVELRCDPISGHTALYWYRQSLGQGLEFLIYFQGNSAPDKSGLPSDRFSAERTGGSVSTLTIQRTQQEDSAVYLCASSLTQRWIDEQYFGPGTRLTVT.

In regard to this clonotype: At one of its ends the junction is not consistent with the germline gene, which may arise from a read error. The rearrangement joins TRBV6-5 to TRBJ1-6; D might be TRBD1 (5 bases). The germline V gene encodes CDR1 MNHEY and CDR2 SVGAGI. The CDR3 has 16 residues. This CDR3 reads CASSYGRGRANSPRHF. The CDR3 bases are TGTGCCAGCAGTTACGGAAGGGGACGCGCGAATTCACCCCGCCACTTT.

This chain's CDR3 is CASSLASGNQETQYF. The DNA of the CDR3 is TGTGCCAGCAGCTTGGCCTCTGGGAACCAAGAGACCCAGTACTTC. The chain carries TRBV5-4 and TRBJ2-5; D remains ambiguous. The CDR3 spans 15 residues. CDR1 SGHNT and CDR2 YYREEE come from the germline V gene (reference sequence). Trimming pared 0 bases from V and 0 bases from J, leaving 9 bases between.

Here the CDR3 DNA reads TGTGCCAGCAGCTCCGTGAAGGGGAACTATGGCTACACCTTC. Encoded protein: CASSSVKGNYGYTF. The V call is TRBV7-9, the J call TRBJ1-2; tentative D call: TRBD1 (5 bases). The CDR3 runs to 14 residues. V lost 4 bases and J lost 2, with 11 bases in between. Looked up from germline, CDR1 is SEHNR and CDR2 is FQNEAQ (reference sequence).

The CDR3 DNA reads as TGCGCCAGCAGCTTAGGGAACAGCCTGAGGAATGAGCAGTTCTTC. Translated, it gives CASSLGNSLRNEQFF. The chain carries TRBV5-1 and TRBJ2-1; D unclear. The germline CDR1 and CDR2 sequences are SGHRS and YFSETQ. Trimming removed 2 bases from V and 7 bases from J, with 16 bases in between. This CDR3 spans 15 amino acids.

CDR3 in amino acids: CAISESKGQYQPQHF. In nucleotides, the CDR3 is TGTGCCATCAGTGAGTCGAAAGGACAGTATCAGCCCCAGCATTTT. The J gene is TRBJ1-5, the V gene TRBV10-3; TRBD1 is a possible D gene (6 bases). Trimming took 0 bases from V and 5 from J, leaving 11 bases between them. Germline CDR1 is ENHRY and CDR2 is SYGVKD. There are 15 residues in the CDR3.

The chain is built from TRBV7-3 and TRBJ2-1, with 11 bases identical to TRBD2. The V gene end was trimmed by 2 bases and the J gene end by 8 bases; junction bases not matched to a gene: 5. From germline, CDR1 is SGHTA and CDR2 FQGTGA. This CDR3 spans 15 amino acids. The DNA for the CDR3 is TGTGCCAGCAGCTTATATCCTAGCGGGGGGTATGAGCAGTTCTTC. This codes for CASSLYPSGGYEQFF.

There are a few counts of this clonotype. The chain recombines TRBV6-1 with TRBJ2-7; D gene uncertain. Trimming pared 8 bases from V and 3 bases from J, leaving 20 bases between. The CDR3 has 15 amino acids. Germline CDR1 is MNHNS and CDR2 is SASEGT. The CDR3, as DNA: TGTGCCAGCCGCGTGAGTACGGCCTCTTACTACGAGCAGTACTTC. It yields the protein CASRVSTASYYEQYF.

In this sample, this clonotype turned up a few times. The genes are TRBV19 and TRBJ2-1; 10 bases align to TRBD2. Losses at the gene ends were 4 bases for V and 7 bases for J; bases not matched to a gene: 10. Germline V gives CDR1 LNHDA, CDR2 SQIVND (reference sequence). The CDR3 consists of 16 residues. This chain's CDR3 is CASSRLLAGASNEQFF. CDR3 DNA: TGTGCCAGTAGTAGACTTCTAGCGGGGGCCTCGAATGAGCAGTTCTTC.

The gene calls are TRBV28 and TRBJ2-5, with D perhaps being TRBD1 or TRBD2 (6 bases each). The CDR3 has 16 amino acids. Germline V gives CDR1 MDHEN, CDR2 SYDVKM. Trimming took 1 base from V and 2 from J, leaving 14 bases between them. The CDR3 DNA follows: TGTGCCAGCAGTTTATACCCGGGGGCCACACAAGAGACCCAGTACTTC. Its protein product is CASSLYPGATQETQYF.

The rearrangement joins TRBV25-1 to TRBJ1-6; 9 bases are a match to TRBD1. The CDR3 extends over 16 amino acids. Germline trimming cut 6 bases from V and 9 bases from J; bases unmatched to any gene: 12. From germline, CDR1 is MGHDK and CDR2 SYGVNS. The CDR3 is CASSDSQQGAISPLHF. The DNA of the CDR3 is TGTGCCAGCAGCGATTCTCAACAGGGGGCAATTTCACCCCTCCACTTT.

The V and J genes are TRBV6-1 and TRBJ2-3; possibly TRBD1 or TRBD2 for D (6 bases each). Deletions cut 8 bases from V and 7 bases from J, with 22 bases between. There are 15 residues in the CDR3. Germline V gives CDR1 MNHNS, CDR2 SASEGT. CDR3 loop: CASLVSGALPHTQYF. The CDR3, as DNA: TGTGCCAGCTTGGTATCGGGGGCCCTCCCACATACGCAGTATTTT.

The chain links TRBV14 to TRBJ1-6; maybe TRBD1 (6 bases). V was cut by 1 base and J by 7 bases, with 11 bases left in between. Per germline, CDR1 SGHDN and CDR2 FVKESK. The CDR3 length is 15 residues. The CDR3 sequence is CASSQVSGANSPLHF. The CDR3 DNA reads TGTGCCAGCAGCCAAGTATCAGGGGCCAATTCACCCCTCCACTTT.